The 18 T cell receptor beta chains below were found in one sample sequenced in a study of post-analysis software for immune sequencing data (dated by TCRdb to the mid-2010s). The paper's findings and limits, for the study overall: Significantly higher frequencies in patients than in controls were found for roughly five TRBV segments, including TRBV5-6, TRBV5-1 and TRBV20-1.

These receptors are not linked to any known antigen. The library was made by PCR. The sample was run on an Illumina HiSeq 2500. To reduce PCR and sequencing biases, unique molecular identifiers were incorporated into the TCR beta cDNA libraries. TCRdb reprocessed the public reads (quality trimming at Q25 with fastp, clone calling with MiXCR) and kept in-frame beta chains. Identical CDR3 proteins give one entry, which carries the most common genes and DNA. For this sample there are hundreds of thousands of distinct CDR3 sequences; 25% to 30% appear just once. Roughly 0.54% of the sample goes to the ten largest clones. The sample comprised blood. The receptors shown here come from a girl aged 10 to 17 with multiple sclerosis.

The chain employs TRBV13 and TRBJ1-2; 7 bases map to TRBD1. Germline V gives CDR1 PRHDT, CDR2 FYEKMQ (reference sequence). The J segment lost 2 bases and the V segment lost 1 base, leaving 7 bases of the junction unmatched. This CDR3 is 16 amino acids long. The CDR3 is CASSLENLRGNYGYTF. CDR3 bases: TGTGCCAGCAGCTTAGAGAACCTCAGGGGGAACTATGGCTACACCTTC.

V and J are TRBV20-1 and TRBJ1-1, with D possibly TRBD1 on 5 matching bases. Trimming left V 3 bases short and J 4 bases short, with 12 bases between. Germline assignment: CDR1 DFQATT and CDR2 SNEGSKA (reference sequence). CDR3 length: 13 amino acids. CDR3 in amino acids: CSARGIQGTEAFF. The CDR3 bases are TGCAGTGCTAGGGGAATCCAGGGCACTGAAGCTTTCTTT.

V is TRBV6-5 and J is TRBJ2-7; a weak D match, TRBD2 (5 bases). Germline loops: CDR1 MNHEY, CDR2 SVGAGI. The V end was cut by 5 bases, the J end by 5 bases, with 19 bases between. There are 15 residues in the CDR3. CDR3 DNA: TGTGCCAGCAGTCCTATCCTAGGAGGACGGAACGAGCAGTACTTC. Translation gives CASSPILGGRNEQYF.

This chain links TRBV20-1 with TRBJ2-3, with no clear D. Germline V lookup: CDR1 DFQATT, CDR2 SNEGSKA (reference sequence). Trimming cost V 1 base and J 1 base, with 9 bases left between them. The length of the CDR3 is 14 residues. CDR3 protein: CSARVSAGTDTQYF. CDR3 coding DNA: TGCAGTGCTAGAGTCTCGGCAGGCACAGATACGCAGTATTTT.

The sample holds a few counts of this clonotype. V and J are TRBV27 and TRBJ2-5; D is possibly TRBD1 (5 bases). The germline CDR1 and CDR2 sequences are MNHEY and SMNVEV (reference sequence). The CDR3 has 13 amino acids. The V gene lost 4 bases and the J gene lost 7 bases, with 13 bases spanning the gap. CDR3 in DNA: TGTGCCAGCAGTTCAGTGGGGCTCGGGACCCAGTACTTC. Its translation: CASSSVGLGTQYF.

The chain combines TRBV12-3 or TRBV12-4 with TRBJ1-2, with D possibly TRBD1 on 5 matching bases. Trimming pared 0 bases from V and 4 bases from J, leaving 12 bases between. This CDR3 is built from 15 residues. This CDR3 is CASSLAAGTGYGYTF. In DNA form, the CDR3 reads TGTGCCAGCAGTTTAGCGGCAGGGACCGGCTATGGCTACACCTTC.

The genes are TRBV5-1 and TRBJ1-6, with 7 positions matching TRBD1. Germline trimming cut 0 bases from V and 9 bases from J; bases unmatched to any gene: 6. CDR1 SGHRS and CDR2 YFSETQ come from the germline V gene. The CDR3 is 15 residues long. The CDR3 protein is CASSLEAGGSSPLHF. In nucleotides, the CDR3 is TGCGCCAGCAGCTTGGAGGCAGGGGGTTCTTCACCCCTCCACTTT.

V and J are TRBV4-3 and TRBJ2-2, with D unresolved. The CDR3 length is 13 residues. Trimming took off 0 bases at V and 7 bases at J, with 6 bases between the two ends. CDR1 is LGHNA and CDR2 is YSLEER in the germline V gene. CDR3 protein: CASSQDGSGELFF. In DNA form, the CDR3 reads TGCGCCAGCAGCCAAGATGGCAGCGGGGAGCTGTTTTTT.

This clonotype came up a few times. The V call is TRBV7-2, the J call TRBJ2-5, with D perhaps TRBD2 (7 bases). Trimming cost V 3 bases and J 4 bases, with 27 bases left between them. Germline values: CDR1 SGHTA, CDR2 FQGNSA. The CDR3 is 19 residues long. The CDR3 region is CASSLRRGGNVETRETQYF. The CDR3 DNA reads as TGTGCCAGCAGCTTGAGAAGGGGGGGGAACGTCGAAACAAGAGAGACCCAGTACTTC.

This clonotype has ten or more counts. V gene TRBV20-1 combines with J gene TRBJ2-4, with TRBD1 matching 9 bases. V gave up 0 bases and J gave up 15 bases; unmatched junction bases: 9. Germline-derived CDR1 and CDR2 are DFQATT and SNEGSKA (reference sequence). The CDR3 spans 13 residues. CDR3 sequence reads: CSARDRNPDRGYF. For the CDR3, the DNA is TGCAGTGCTAGAGATCGAAACCCGGACAGGGGGTACTTC.

The chain is built from TRBV2 and TRBJ2-7; D unresolved. The CDR3 covers 14 residues. CDR1 and CDR2 from the germline V gene are SNHLY and FYNNEI. V was cut by 4 bases and J by 5 bases, with 15 bases left in between. This CDR3 is CASSARTVYNEQYF. CDR3 coding DNA: TGTGCCAGCAGTGCAAGAACAGTCTACAACGAGCAGTACTTC.

This clonotype was seen a few times. The rearrangement joins TRBV10-3 to TRBJ1-2; the D is unclear. The V end lost 5 bases, the J end lost 8 bases, and 12 bases lay between the germline ends. The CDR3 is 12 amino acids. CDR1 ENHRY and CDR2 SYGVKD come from the germline V gene. The CDR3 region has the DNA TGTGCCATCAGTTCCACATGGGAGGGCTACACCTTC. It codes for CAISSTWEGYTF.

This clonotype was detected once. The CDR3: CATSSLTGGRCMFF. CDR3 in DNA: TGTGCCACCAGCAGCCTAACAGGGGGTCGCTGTATGTTTTTT. This chain links TRBV15 with TRBJ1-4, with 8 bases fitting TRBD1. The CDR3 is 14 residues long. The germline CDR1 and CDR2 sequences are LNHNV and YYDKDF (reference sequence). V shed 3 bases, J shed 15 bases, and the junction held 12 bases outside the gene matches.

This clonotype occurred a few times. A much larger clone sits a single nucleotide away, making a read error possible. V usage is TRBV6-5 and J usage is TRBJ2-3; the D gene is possibly TRBD1 (5 bases). Germline V gene lookup returns CDR1 MNHEY and CDR2 SVGAGI. The CDR3 consists of 14 residues. The CDR3: CAGRNTGPSDTQYF. CDR3 in DNA: TGTGCCGGCAGAAACACAGGTCCTTCAGATACGCAGTATTTT.

This clonotype was recorded only once. Being one base from a much bigger clone, this may be a read error. The chain joins TRBV20-1 to TRBJ2-7; D is tentatively TRBD1 or TRBD2 (5 bases each). Germline CDR1 and CDR2: DFQATT and SNEGSKA (reference sequence). This CDR3 spans 12 amino acids. The CDR3 is CRARGAYDEQYF. The CDR3 coding sequence is TGCAGGGCTAGAGGGGCTTATGACGAGCAGTACTTC.

The chain joins TRBV20-1 to TRBJ2-3; no firm D call. CDR3 length: 11 amino acids. The V end was cut by 5 bases, the J end by 6 bases, with 9 bases between. Germline-derived CDR1 and CDR2 are DFQATT and SNEGSKA (reference sequence). CDR3 DNA sequence: TGCAGTGCTGGTTGGGCGGATACGCAGTATTTT. Translated: CSAGWADTQYF.

V and J are TRBV5-1 and TRBJ1-4; D is uncertain. Trimming left V 3 bases short and J 8 bases short, with 14 bases between. This CDR3 region has 14 residues. The germline V gene encodes CDR1 SGHRS and CDR2 YFSETQ. The CDR3 protein is CASSYGLSGEKLFF. The CDR3 DNA reads TGCGCCAGCAGCTACGGCCTTTCGGGGGAAAAACTGTTTTTT.

The V call is TRBV6-4, the J call TRBJ2-7; D not resolved. Germline V gives CDR1 MRHNA, CDR2 SNTAGT. This CDR3 has 14 amino acids. V was cut by 2 bases and J by 7 bases, with 15 bases left in between. Here the CDR3 DNA reads TGTGCCAGCAGTGACCTGTACCCCTACAATGAGCAGTACTTC. Its translation: CASSDLYPYNEQYF.